This is a list of T cell receptor beta chains from one sample in a study of OX40 agonist ivuxolimab in advanced cancers. Libraries were prepared by immunoSEQ multiplex PCR; TCRdb keeps only in-frame clonotypes and omits some of them. The sample carries 72,000 or so clones, just over 85% recorded once. Material: CD4+ or CD8+ T cells sorted from blood, obtained in a trial of the OX40 agonist ivuxolimab. These receptor sequences come from an adult with an advanced solid tumor such as melanoma, head and neck, liver or kidney cancer. Both conserved end residues are part of each CDR3. The D gene is left open where the match is weak. Clone size is given for some rows only: seen once, a few or many times, or a class if the clone is expanded.

cdr3_aa	cdr3_nt	cdr3_length	clone_size	v_call	d_call	j_call
CATSRVGLAADTQYF	TGTGCCACCAGCAGAGTCGGCCTAGCGGCAGATACGCAGTATTTT	15	NA	TRBV15	TRBD2	TRBJ2-3
CASSQDWGQFVGDTQYF	TGCGCCAGCAGCCAAGACTGGGGACAGTTTGTTGGAGATACGCAGTATTTT	17	NA	TRBV4-1	TRBD1	TRBJ2-3
CASSQARSGANVLTF	TGTGCCAGCAGCCAAGCGCGATCGGGGGCCAACGTCCTGACTTTC	15	NA	TRBV4-2	NA	TRBJ2-6
CASSYGGEGAKLFF	TGTGCCAGCAGTTACGGGGGGGAGGGTGCAAAACTGTTTTTT	14	NA	TRBV6-5	NA	TRBJ1-4
CAWSRDLAYNEQFF	TGTGCCTGGAGCCGGGACCTCGCCTACAATGAGCAGTTCTTC	14	NA	TRBV30	NA	TRBJ2-1
CASSRTLRSIEETQYF	TGTGCCAGTAGTAGGACCCTAAGATCTATAGAGGAGACCCAGTACTTC	16	NA	TRBV19	NA	TRBJ2-5
CASSLGASTDTQYF	TGTGCCAGCAGCCTGGGGGCCAGCACAGATACGCAGTATTTT	14	NA	TRBV7-2	NA	TRBJ2-3
CASSLTGTNTEAFF	TGTGCCAGCAGCTTGACAGGCACCAACACTGAAGCTTTCTTT	14	NA	TRBV5-6	NA	TRBJ1-1
CASSSSSGTGNSPLHF	TGCGCCAGCAGCTCTTCTTCGGGAACGGGAAATTCACCCCTCCACTTT	16	NA	TRBV5-1	NA	TRBJ1-6
CASSSLRGALDTQYF	TGTGCCAGCAGCTCCCTACGGGGGGCCCTCGATACGCAGTATTTT	15	NA	TRBV5-6	NA	TRBJ2-3
CASSKTPNTEAFF	TGTGCCAGCAGCAAAACACCGAACACTGAAGCTTTCTTT	13	once	TRBV2	NA	TRBJ1-1
CASSLEQGLTEAFF	TGTGCCAGCAGCTTAGAACAGGGGCTCACTGAAGCTTTCTTT	14	NA	TRBV11-2	TRBD1	TRBJ1-1
CASSLDGRVGNEQFF	TGTGCCAGCAGCTTGGACGGGAGGGTTGGGAATGAGCAGTTCTTC	15	NA	TRBV5-5	TRBD2	TRBJ2-1
CASSATGNTEAFF	TGTGCCAGCAGTGCCACAGGGAACACTGAAGCTTTCTTT	13	NA	TRBV6-1	NA	TRBJ1-1
CASSETGANAEAFF	TGTGCCAGCAGCGAGACAGGGGCGAACGCTGAAGCTTTCTTT	14	NA	TRBV28	TRBD1	TRBJ1-1
CASSQQGDFSPLHF	TGTGCCAGCAGTCAACAGGGGGACTTCTCACCCCTCCACTTT	14	NA	TRBV2	TRBD1	TRBJ1-6
CASSLGFGGPTDTQYF	TGTGCCAGCAGCTTGGGGTTCGGGGGGCCCACAGATACGCAGTATTTT	16	NA	TRBV11-3	NA	TRBJ2-3
CSALGQGSGNTIYF	TGCAGCGCTCTCGGACAGGGCTCTGGAAACACCATATATTTT	14	NA	TRBV29-1	TRBD1	TRBJ1-3
CASSVGAGGGSGANVLTF	TGTGCCAGCAGTGTGGGCGCAGGGGGCGGTTCTGGGGCCAACGTCCTGACTTTC	18	NA	TRBV6-1	TRBD1	TRBJ2-6
CASRHPKQGKGYGYTF	TGTGCCAGCAGACATCCAAAGCAGGGAAAGGGCTATGGCTACACCTTC	16	NA	TRBV27	NA	TRBJ1-2
CSVEGIGNQPQHF	TGCAGCGTTGAAGGGATTGGCAATCAGCCCCAGCATTTT	13	NA	TRBV29-1	NA	TRBJ1-5
CASSLVFSGANVLTF	TGCGCCAGCAGCTTGGTCTTCTCTGGGGCCAACGTCCTGACTTTC	15	NA	TRBV5-1	NA	TRBJ2-6
CASSFGTSGGAYEQYF	TGCGCCAGCAGCTTCGGGACTAGCGGGGGGGCCTACGAGCAGTACTTC	16	NA	TRBV5-1	TRBD2	TRBJ2-7
CASSLGTGSLKQRTYEQYF	TGCGCCAGCAGCTTGGGCACAGGGAGCCTAAAACAGCGGACGTACGAGCAGTACTTC	19	once	TRBV5-1	NA	TRBJ2-7
CASSLEGTNTYEQYF	TGTGCCAGCAGCTTAGAAGGGACAAATACCTACGAGCAGTACTTC	15	NA	TRBV7-6	NA	TRBJ2-7
CASSENGRGYTEAFF	TGTGCCAGCAGTGAAAACGGCAGGGGCTACACTGAAGCTTTCTTT	15	NA	TRBV2	NA	TRBJ1-1
CASSQTGTGFYGYTF	TGCGCCAGCAGCCAAACCGGGACAGGGTTTTATGGCTACACCTTC	15	NA	TRBV4-1	TRBD1	TRBJ1-2
CAWEEDRGSPLHF	TGTGCCTGGGAGGAGGACAGGGGTTCACCCCTCCACTTT	13	NA	TRBV30	TRBD1	TRBJ1-6
CASTLTGVGANVLTF	TGTGCCAGCACCCTGACGGGGGTTGGGGCCAACGTCCTGACTTTC	15	NA	TRBV9	NA	TRBJ2-6
CASSEGQTGRREKLFF	TGTGCCAGCAGCGAAGGTCAAACGGGAAGGAGGGAAAAACTGTTTTTT	16	NA	TRBV7-9	NA	TRBJ1-4
CASSQRGDSTYEQYF	TGCGCCAGCAGCCAACGAGGAGACAGTACCTACGAGCAGTACTTC	15	NA	TRBV4-1	NA	TRBJ2-7
CASSPMGSANYGYTF	TGTGCCAGCAGCCCCATGGGGTCCGCTAACTATGGCTACACCTTC	15	NA	TRBV5-4	NA	TRBJ1-2
CASSQRAGPQETQYF	TGCGCCAGCAGCCAACGAGCGGGGCCCCAAGAGACCCAGTACTTC	15	NA	TRBV4-1	TRBD2	TRBJ2-5
CASSYRTVSYEQYF	TGTGCCAGCAGTTACCGGACCGTCAGCTACGAGCAGTACTTC	14	once	TRBV6-5	NA	TRBJ2-7
CASSPPASGGNEQFF	TGTGCCAGCTCACCACCAGCTAGCGGTGGCAATGAGCAGTTCTTC	15	NA	TRBV18	TRBD2	TRBJ2-1
CASSFGGTNYGYTF	TGCGCCAGCAGCTTCGGGGGGACCAACTATGGCTACACCTTC	14	NA	TRBV5-1	NA	TRBJ1-2
CASSPGLSLRDTQYF	TGTGCCAGCAGCCCCGGACTGTCCCTCAGGGATACGCAGTATTTT	15	once	TRBV7-3	NA	TRBJ2-3
CASSYLGREAFF	TGTGCCAGCAGCTACCTCGGGAGGGAAGCTTTCTTT	12	NA	TRBV11-2	NA	TRBJ1-1
CASSVARASGTYEQYF	TGTGCCAGCAGCGTAGCTAGGGCTAGCGGAACCTACGAGCAGTACTTC	16	NA	TRBV9	TRBD2	TRBJ2-7
CASSGLAGNEQFF	TGCGCCAGCAGTGGGCTAGCGGGTAATGAGCAGTTCTTC	13	NA	TRBV10-2	TRBD2	TRBJ2-1
CASSKYRDSSADTQYF	TGTGCCAGCAGTAAATACAGGGATTCGAGTGCAGATACGCAGTATTTT	16	once	TRBV28	NA	TRBJ2-3
CASSLDRVPYNEQFF	TGTGCCAGCAGCCTGGACAGGGTACCCTACAATGAGCAGTTCTTC	15	NA	TRBV9	TRBD1	TRBJ2-1
CASSEDGNLISGNTIYF	TGTGCCAGCAGCGAGGACGGCAACCTCATCTCTGGAAACACCATATATTTT	17	NA	TRBV9	NA	TRBJ1-3
CASSLTGIRGEQFF	TGTGCCAGCAGCTTGACAGGGATCCGGGGTGAGCAGTTCTTC	14	NA	TRBV5-6	NA	TRBJ2-1
CASSVGRGYYGYTF	TGTGCCAGCAGCGTCGGCAGGGGATACTATGGCTACACCTTC	14	NA	TRBV9	NA	TRBJ1-2
CASSKVSSGGLYEQYF	TGTGCCAGTAGTAAGGTGTCTAGCGGGGGCCTCTACGAGCAGTACTTC	16	NA	TRBV19	TRBD2	TRBJ2-7
CASSRRGDPSLMAQYF	TGTGCCAGCAGCCGAAGGGGGGACCCTTCGCTGATGGCCCAGTACTTC	16	NA	TRBV9	NA	TRBJ2-5
CASSLAGFSTDTQYF	TGTGCCAGCAGCTTGGCCGGATTTAGCACAGATACGCAGTATTTT	15	NA	TRBV5-8	NA	TRBJ2-3
CAWSVYGNSPLHF	TGTGCCTGGAGTGTATACGGAAATTCACCCCTCCACTTT	13	NA	TRBV30	NA	TRBJ1-6
CASSQGQGLGWSGYTF	TGCGCCAGCAGCCAAGGACAGGGGCTCGGCTGGAGCGGCTACACCTTC	16	NA	TRBV4-1	TRBD1	TRBJ1-2
CASFRTGGLGGYGYTF	TGTGCCAGCTTCCGGACAGGGGGCTTAGGAGGCTATGGCTACACCTTC	16	NA	TRBV28	TRBD1	TRBJ1-2
CASSLGGRRTGELFF	TGTGCCAGCAGCTTGGGCGGGAGGAGGACCGGGGAGCTGTTTTTT	15	once	TRBV7-2	TRBD2	TRBJ2-2
CSARGLHTQYF	TGCAGTGCTAGAGGCCTGCATACGCAGTATTTT	11	NA	TRBV20-1	NA	TRBJ2-3
CSATRQTQYF	TGCAGTGCTACTAGGCAGACCCAGTACTTC	10	NA	TRBV20-1	NA	TRBJ2-5
CASSNNPGTDITGELFF	TGTGCCAGCAGCAACAACCCCGGGACTGACATCACCGGGGAGCTGTTTTTT	17	NA	TRBV7-3	NA	TRBJ2-2
CASSSRSANTEAFF	TGTGCCAGCAGCTCTCGCTCCGCGAACACTGAAGCTTTCTTT	14	NA	TRBV7-9	NA	TRBJ1-1